This T cell receptor beta chain was identified in a study of CD8+ T cells in alopecia areata. Extraction of RNA preceded its reverse transcription into cDNA, which served as the sequencing template. Assay used: immunoSEQ multiplex PCR; TCRdb lists only in-frame clones, some missing. The data show nearly 95,000 clones, 70% to 85% seen once. Germline V CDR1 and CDR2: SQVTM, ANQGSEA. The CDR3 covers 13 residues. V lost 4 bases and J 4 bases, leaving 14 bases between the germline ends. Study-level points and caveats: Uncertainty remains about how baseline CD8+ expansion links to response, with one nonresponder. Numerous clones, expanded in lesions, remained in scalp and blood during tofacitinib.

Comments on this clone: Its matching antigen is unknown.

The treatment is: oral pan-JAK inhibitor, 5-10 mg twice daily. Alopecia areata patients gave lesional scalp punch biopsies and peripheral blood samples. V usage is TRBV29-1 and J usage is TRBJ2-7; D call uncertain. The specimen was CD8+ T cells sorted from blood, collected at approximately week 44, from a patient treated with tofacitinib. This clonotype was obtained from a human donor with alopecia areata. The CDR3 DNA sequence: TGCAGCGTTGTATTGAACCAGCTTTACGAGCAGTACTTC. It yields the protein CSVVLNQLYEQYF.